The 13 T cell receptor beta chains below all came from one sample that was sequenced in a study of tumor-infiltrating lymphocytes in oesophageal squamous cell carcinoma. TCRdb called the PCR reads again in MiXCR, with one record for every CDR3 protein. The sample includes roughly 23,000 distinct CDR3 sequences, approximately 37% of them seen just once. Sequencing input: esophageal tumor tissue. These receptors were taken from a female donor with esophageal squamous cell carcinoma.

V usage is TRBV7-8 and J usage is TRBJ2-1; 7 positions agree with TRBD2. The CDR3 is 17 amino acids. V was pared by 3 bases and J by 2 bases, with 10 bases of the junction left unmatched. CDR1 and CDR2 from the germline V gene are SGHVS and FQNEAQ. CDR3 sequence (DNA): TGTGCCAGCAGCTTCGAGGGACTACTCGATACCTACAATGAGCAGTTCTTC. As protein: CASSFEGLLDTYNEQFF.

This clonotype was detected many times. A single base separates this from a much larger clone, so it may be a read error. In DNA form, the CDR3 reads TGTGCCAGCAGCTTTCTGACTAGCGGGGCTGAGCAGTACTTC. It encodes CASSFLTSGAEQYF. This sequence joins TRBV7-8 and TRBJ2-5, with 11 bases matching TRBD2. The V gene end was trimmed by 3 bases and the J gene end by 11 bases; junction bases not matched to a gene: 8. This CDR3 spans 14 amino acids. Germline CDR1 reads SGHVS; CDR2 reads FQNEAQ.

The chain carries TRBV7-9 and TRBJ2-5, with TRBD2 matching over 8 bases. The J call is doubtful: the DNA matches TRBJ2-1 better. CDR3 size: 18 residues. CDR1 SEHNR and CDR2 FQNEAQ come from the germline V gene (reference sequence). Here the CDR3 DNA reads TGTGCCAGCAGCTTGGGTCGGACTAGCAGAAGCTCCTACAATGAGCAGTTCTTC. The encoded protein is CASSLGRTSRSSYNEQFF.

This rearrangement joins TRBV7-3 to TRBJ1-1; unclear D gene. The V end lost 5 bases, the J end lost 3 bases, and 13 bases lay between the germline ends. The CDR3 extends over 14 amino acids. Germline V lookup: CDR1 SGHTA, CDR2 FQGTGA. The CDR3 DNA sequence: TGTGCCAGCAGCCCCCATGGCGGGGACACTGAAGCTTTCTTT. This sequence encodes CASSPHGGDTEAFF.

CDR3 region: CASSPGLAGGTQYF. The CDR3 DNA reads as TGTGCCAGCAGCCCAGGACTAGCGGGGGGGACCCAGTACTTC. This chain connects TRBV11-2 to TRBJ2-5, with 14 bases aligning to TRBD2. The CDR3 extends over 14 amino acids. Germline values: CDR1 SGHAT, CDR2 FQNNGV. The trim removed 5 bases at V and 7 bases at J, leaving 3 bases unmatched.

In its sample, this clonotype was seen many times. The chain joins TRBV7-9 to TRBJ1-5; TRBD1 is a possible D gene (6 bases). V gave up 7 bases and J gave up 6 bases, with 13 bases separating them. The germline V gene encodes CDR1 SEHNR and CDR2 FQNEAQ (reference sequence). CDR3 length: 13 residues. The CDR3 region has the DNA TGTGCCAGCAACGAGGGGGAGAGTCAGCCCCAGCATTTT. It yields the protein CASNEGESQPQHF.

The chain combines TRBV11-2 with TRBJ2-4, with D hard to call. Trimming removed 3 bases from V and 0 bases from J, with 6 bases in between. From germline, CDR1 is SGHAT and CDR2 FQNNGV. This CDR3 has 14 residues. The CDR3 DNA reads as TGTGCCAGCAGCTTTTCCCCAGCCAAAAACATTCAGTACTTC. As protein: CASSFSPAKNIQYF.

The chain recombines TRBV7-1 with TRBJ2-1, with 14 bases that match TRBD2. Being an ORF, TRBV7-1 has a function that is uncertain. Losses at the gene ends were 3 bases for V and 7 bases for J; bases not matched to a gene: 11. The CDR3 runs 18 residues. CDR3 bases: TGTGCCAGCAGCTCTAGCGGCCTCGGGACTAGCGGGAGAAATGAGCAGTTCTTC. Protein product: CASSSSGLGTSGRNEQFF.

This clonotype was detected many times. V and J are TRBV7-8 and TRBJ2-3; possible D gene TRBD2, 7 bases. The V and J ends lost 6 bases and 14 bases respectively, with 30 bases between them. This CDR3 has 16 residues. Germline V lookup: CDR1 SGHVS, CDR2 FQNEAQ. The CDR3 nucleotides read TGTGCCAGCAGTCCCGGATACGGGGGGCAAACCGGGGAGCTGTATTTT. This sequence encodes CASSPGYGGQTGELYF.

As regards this clonotype: Likely a read error: the CDR3 ends without its conserved phenylalanine or tryptophan. The limits of the CDR3 on the DNA are not certain, so only TCRdb's listed CDR3 is given. The genes are TRBV7-2 and TRBJ2-6; TRBD2 is the table's D call and was not checked against the DNA. The CDR3 totals 20 residues, both ends included. The germline V gene has CDR1 SGHTA and CDR2 FQGNSA. The CDR3 here is CASSSRRSIAGEGETQYFGP.

This clonotype was detected ten times or more. The chain employs TRBV28 and TRBJ2-5; no reliable D call. The CDR3 sequence is 13 residues long. CDR1 and CDR2 (germline): MDHEN, SYDVKM. Trimming left V 8 bases short and J 11 bases short, with 21 bases between. CDR3 residues: CASGGEYYNEQYF. CDR3 DNA sequence: TGTGCCAGCGGCGGAGAATATTACAATGAGCAGTACTTC.

Ten or more counts support this clonotype. The chain links TRBV7-2 to TRBJ2-1, with 8 bases identical to TRBD2. CDR1 and CDR2 from the germline V gene are SGHTA and FQGNSA. CDR3 size: 14 residues. The junction had 6 bases not matched to a gene; V was cut back by 5 bases and J by 6 bases. CDR3 sequence (DNA): TGTGCCAGCAGCCTCCAAGCGGGGGCCAATGAGCAGTTCTTC. Translation: CASSLQAGANEQFF.

This clonotype was seen a handful of times. V gene TRBV3-1 combines with J gene TRBJ2-2; D unresolved. V was cut by 4 bases and J by 4 bases, with 4 bases left in between. This CDR3 has 12 residues. CDR1 is LGHDT and CDR2 is YNNKEL in the germline V gene (reference sequence). The chain's CDR3 is CASSLFTGELFF. The DNA for the CDR3 is TGTGCCAGCAGCCTTTTCACCGGGGAGCTGTTTTTT. Based on the CDR3 plus reference TRBV3-1 and TRBJ2-2, the full variable domain is DTAVSQTPKYLVTQMGNDKSIKCEQNLGHDTMYWYKQDSKKFLKIMFSYNNKELIINETVPNRFSPKSPDKAHLNLHINSLELGDSAVYFCASSLFTGELFFGEGSRLTVL.